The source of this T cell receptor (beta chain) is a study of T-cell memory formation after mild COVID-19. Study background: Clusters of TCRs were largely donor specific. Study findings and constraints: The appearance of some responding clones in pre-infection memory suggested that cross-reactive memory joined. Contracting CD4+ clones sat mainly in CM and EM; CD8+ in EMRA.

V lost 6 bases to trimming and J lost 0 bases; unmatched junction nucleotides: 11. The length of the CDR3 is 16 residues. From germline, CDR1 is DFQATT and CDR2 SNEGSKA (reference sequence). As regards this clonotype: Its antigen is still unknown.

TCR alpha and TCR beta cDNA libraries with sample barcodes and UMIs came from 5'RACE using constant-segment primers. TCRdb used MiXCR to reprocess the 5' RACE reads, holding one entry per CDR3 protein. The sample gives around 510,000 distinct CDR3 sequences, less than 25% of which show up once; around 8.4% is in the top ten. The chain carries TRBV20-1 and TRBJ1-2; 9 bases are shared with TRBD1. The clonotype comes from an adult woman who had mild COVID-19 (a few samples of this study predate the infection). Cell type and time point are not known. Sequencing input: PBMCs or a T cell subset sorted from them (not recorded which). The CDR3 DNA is TGCAGTGCCAAACCCGGGACAGGGAACGCTAACTATGGCTACACCTTC. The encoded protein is CSAKPGTGNANYGYTF.